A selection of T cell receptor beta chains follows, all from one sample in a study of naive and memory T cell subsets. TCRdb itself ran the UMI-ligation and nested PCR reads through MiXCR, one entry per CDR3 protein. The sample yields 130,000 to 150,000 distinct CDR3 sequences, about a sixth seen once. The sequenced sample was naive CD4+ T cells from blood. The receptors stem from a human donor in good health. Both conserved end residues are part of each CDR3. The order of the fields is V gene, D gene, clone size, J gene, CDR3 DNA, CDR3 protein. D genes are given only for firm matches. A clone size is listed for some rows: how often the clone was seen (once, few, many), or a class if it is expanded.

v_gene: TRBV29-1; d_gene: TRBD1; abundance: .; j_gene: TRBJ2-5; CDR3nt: TGCAGCGTTGCCGCCAGGGGGATGCGAAAAGAGACCCAGTACTTC; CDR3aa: CSVAARGMRKETQYF
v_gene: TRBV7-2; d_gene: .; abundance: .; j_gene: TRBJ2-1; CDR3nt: TGTGCCAGCAGCTCGGAACTGGGTTACAATGAGCAGTTCTTC; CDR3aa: CASSSELGYNEQFF
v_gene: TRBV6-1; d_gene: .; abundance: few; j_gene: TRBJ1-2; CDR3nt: TGTGCCAGCAGTGACCCAGGGAACTATGGCTACACCTTC; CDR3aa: CASSDPGNYGYTF
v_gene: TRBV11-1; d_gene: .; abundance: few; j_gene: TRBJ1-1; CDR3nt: TGTGCCAGCAGCTTGGCCGGGAGTAACACTGAAGCTTTCTTT; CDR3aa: CASSLAGSNTEAFF
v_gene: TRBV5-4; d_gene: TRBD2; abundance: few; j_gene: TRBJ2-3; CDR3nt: TGTGCCAGCAGCCGGGGACTAGCGGGGGGCCAGGATACGCAGTATTTT; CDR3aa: CASSRGLAGGQDTQYF
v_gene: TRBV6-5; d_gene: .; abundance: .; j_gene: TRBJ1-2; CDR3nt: TGTGCCAGCAGTAAGGAGGGACATGGCTACACCTTC; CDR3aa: CASSKEGHGYTF
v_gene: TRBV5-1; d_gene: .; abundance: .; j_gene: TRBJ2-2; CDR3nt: TGCGCCAGCAGCTTGAAGACACTAGCGAACACCGGGGAGCTGTTTTTT; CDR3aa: CASSLKTLANTGELFF
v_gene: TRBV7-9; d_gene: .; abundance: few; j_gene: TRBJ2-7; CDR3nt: TGTGCCAGCAGCATGGACAGCGCCTCTGGGGAGCAGTACTTC; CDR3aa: CASSMDSASGEQYF
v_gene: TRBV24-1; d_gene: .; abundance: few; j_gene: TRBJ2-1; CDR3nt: TGTGCCACCAGTGATCCGGGACGGATGTTCTCCTACAATGAGCAGTTCTTC; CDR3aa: CATSDPGRMFSYNEQFF
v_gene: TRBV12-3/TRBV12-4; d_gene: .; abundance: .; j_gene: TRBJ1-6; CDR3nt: TGTGCCAGCAGGGGGGGGTATGAATCCACTTCACCCCTCCACTTT; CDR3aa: CASRGGYESTSPLHF
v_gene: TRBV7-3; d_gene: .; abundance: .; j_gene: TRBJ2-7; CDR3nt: TGTGCCAGCAGCTTAGGGCCGGACACCTACGAGCAGTACTTC; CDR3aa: CASSLGPDTYEQYF
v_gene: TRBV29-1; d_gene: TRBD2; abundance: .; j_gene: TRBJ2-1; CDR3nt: TGCAGCGTTGAATCAGCGGGAGGGTATAATGAGCAGTTCTTC; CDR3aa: CSVESAGGYNEQFF
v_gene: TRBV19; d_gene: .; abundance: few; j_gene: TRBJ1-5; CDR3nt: TGTGCCAGTACCTACGCGGGGAGGTTCAATCAGCCCCAGCATTTT; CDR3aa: CASTYAGRFNQPQHF
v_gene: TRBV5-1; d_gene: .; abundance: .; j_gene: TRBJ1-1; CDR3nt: TGCGCCAGCAGCTGGACCTTATCCTACACTGAAGCTTTCTTT; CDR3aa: CASSWTLSYTEAFF
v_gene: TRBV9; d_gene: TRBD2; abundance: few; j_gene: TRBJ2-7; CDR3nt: TGTGCCAGCAGCGTAAGCGGGAAGTCCTACGAGCAGTACTTC; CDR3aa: CASSVSGKSYEQYF
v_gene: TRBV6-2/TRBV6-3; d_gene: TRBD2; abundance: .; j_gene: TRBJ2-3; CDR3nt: TGTGCCAGCAGCCTAGCTCGGACTAGTGTCACAGATACGCAGTATTTT; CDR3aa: CASSLARTSVTDTQYF
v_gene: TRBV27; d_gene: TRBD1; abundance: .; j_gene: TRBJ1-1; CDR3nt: TGTGCCAGCAGTCAATACGCCCCGGGACAGATGAACACTGAAGCTTTCTTT; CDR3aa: CASSQYAPGQMNTEAFF
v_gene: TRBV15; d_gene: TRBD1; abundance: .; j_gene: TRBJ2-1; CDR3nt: TGTGCCACCAGCAGACGCCGACACTCCGGGACAGGGATACATGAGCAGTTCTTC; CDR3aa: CATSRRRHSGTGIHEQFF
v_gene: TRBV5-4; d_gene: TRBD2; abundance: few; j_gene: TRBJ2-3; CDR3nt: TGTGCCAGCAGCTTGGGACTAGCGGGAGAAGCAGATACGCAGTATTTT; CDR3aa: CASSLGLAGEADTQYF
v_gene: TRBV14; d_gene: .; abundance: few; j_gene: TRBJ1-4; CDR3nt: TGTGCCAGCAGCCAAACGGGGACGTCGGATGAAAAACTGTTTTTT; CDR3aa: CASSQTGTSDEKLFF
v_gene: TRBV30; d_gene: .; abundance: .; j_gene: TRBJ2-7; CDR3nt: TGTGCCTGGAGTGTTTGGGGGTGGCAGGGGGAGCAGTACTTC; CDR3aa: CAWSVWGWQGEQYF
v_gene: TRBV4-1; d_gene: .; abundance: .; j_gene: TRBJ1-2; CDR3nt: TGCGCCAGCAGCCAGTCAATGGACGGAACCTCCTATGGCTACACCTTC; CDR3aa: CASSQSMDGTSYGYTF
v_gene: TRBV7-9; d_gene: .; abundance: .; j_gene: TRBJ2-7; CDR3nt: TGTGCCAGCAGCGTTAGGGACCGTTCCTACGAGCAGTACTTC; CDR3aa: CASSVRDRSYEQYF
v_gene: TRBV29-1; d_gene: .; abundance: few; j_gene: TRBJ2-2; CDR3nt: TGCAGCGTTGAACTACAAGGGGGTGCAAACACCGGGGAGCTGTTTTTT; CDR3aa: CSVELQGGANTGELFF
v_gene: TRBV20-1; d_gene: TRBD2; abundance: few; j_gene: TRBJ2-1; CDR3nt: TGCAGTGCTAGGGCTAGCGGGAGGGCCGGCAATGAGCAGTTCTTC; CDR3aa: CSARASGRAGNEQFF
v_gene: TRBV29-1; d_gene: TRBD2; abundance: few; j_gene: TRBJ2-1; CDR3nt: TGCAGCGCCGCTAGCGGGAAGGTTGAGCAGTTCTTC; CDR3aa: CSAASGKVEQFF
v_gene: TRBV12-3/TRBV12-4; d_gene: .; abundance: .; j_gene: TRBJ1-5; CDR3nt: TGTGCCAGCAGTCCCGATAGTTATAGCAATCAGCCCCAGCATTTT; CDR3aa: CASSPDSYSNQPQHF
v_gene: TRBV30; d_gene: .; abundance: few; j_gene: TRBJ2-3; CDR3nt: TGTGCCTGGAGTTTTCGGACAGATACGCAGTATTTT; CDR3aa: CAWSFRTDTQYF
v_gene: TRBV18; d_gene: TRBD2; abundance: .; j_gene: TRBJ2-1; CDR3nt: TGTGCCAGCTCACCAGCTAGCGGGAGAGGTTACAATGAGCAGTTCTTC; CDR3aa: CASSPASGRGYNEQFF
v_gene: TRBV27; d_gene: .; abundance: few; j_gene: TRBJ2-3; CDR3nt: TGTGCCAGCAGTTTGGCTGGGGATCGGGGAGATACGCAGTATTTT; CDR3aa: CASSLAGDRGDTQYF
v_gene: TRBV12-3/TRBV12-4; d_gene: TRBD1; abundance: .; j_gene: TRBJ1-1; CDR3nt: TGTGCCAGCAGCCGACAGGGGTGGCGTACTGAAGCTTTCTTT; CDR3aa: CASSRQGWRTEAFF
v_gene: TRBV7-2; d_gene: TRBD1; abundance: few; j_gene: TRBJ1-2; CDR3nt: TGTGCCATCGGACAGGTCTATGGCTACACCTTC; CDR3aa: CAIGQVYGYTF
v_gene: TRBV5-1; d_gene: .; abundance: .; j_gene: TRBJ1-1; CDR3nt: TGCGCCAGCAGGTCAGGGGTTAACACTGAAGCTTTCTTT; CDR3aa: CASRSGVNTEAFF
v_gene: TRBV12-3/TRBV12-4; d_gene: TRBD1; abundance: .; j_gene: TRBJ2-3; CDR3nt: TGTGCCAGCAGGATGACAGGGGACAGCACAGATACGCAGTATTTT; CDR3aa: CASRMTGDSTDTQYF
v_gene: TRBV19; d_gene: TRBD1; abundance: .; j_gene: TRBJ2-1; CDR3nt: TGTGCCAGACCAGACAGGGGTTCCCTTTTCTACTACAATGAGCAGTTCTTC; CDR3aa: CARPDRGSLFYYNEQFF
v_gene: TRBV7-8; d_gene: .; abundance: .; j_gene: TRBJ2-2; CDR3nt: TGTGCCAGCAGCTTAGGGGGCGGGGCGAACACCGGGGAGCTGTTTTTT; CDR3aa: CASSLGGGANTGELFF